This T cell receptor beta chain was documented in a study of cytomegalovirus exposure and HLA in healthy donors. Study-level background: The same platform was used for the 120 or so validation repertoires as for the approximately 720 first-cohort repertoires, as reported in a later analysis. Findings of the study overall: Rare sequences made up most TCRs, while some public TCRs were found in many donors. In vitro confirmation showed a few CMV-associated chains to be CMV antigen specific.

Details on this clone: Its antigen is currently unknown.

The assay was immunoSEQ multiplex PCR, and TCRdb's table has in-frame clones only and misses some. The table lists 100,000 to 150,000 clones, approximately 89% of them singletons. V lost 1 base, J lost 4 bases, and 12 bases stayed unmatched. The CDR3 sequence is 17 residues long. Germline CDR1 MDHEN, CDR2 SYDVKM. The sequencing sample was made of PBMCs. The V and J genes are TRBV28 and TRBJ1-2; 7 nucleotides line up with TRBD1. This clonotype was obtained from a woman aged 18 to 35 in good health and CMV-seronegative. The CDR3 bases are TGTGCCAGCAGTTTATTGAACACAGGGGCCAAGACCTATGGCTACACCTTC. This sequence encodes CASSLLNTGAKTYGYTF.